The T cell receptor beta chain under discussion was sequenced for a study of blood T cell repertoires in COVID-19. Turning to the study itself: Samples taken during acute and convalescent COVID-19 were collected in the United States, Italy and Spain.

The method was immunoSEQ multiplex PCR; TCRdb's version includes in-frame clones alone and lacks a portion of them. This sample has roughly 240,000 clones; approximately 85% occur once, and the top ten carry about 4.4%. The CDR3 runs 13 residues. The chain carries TRBV21-1 and TRBJ2-4; the table names TRBD2, a call not compared with the DNA. TRBV21-1 is a recognized pseudogene. The sequence derives from a woman in her 70s with acute or convalescent COVID-19. The sequenced material came from peripheral blood. CDR3 sequence: CASSKTPGNIQYF. In nucleotides, the CDR3 is TGTGCCAGCAGCAAAACTCCCGGAAACATTCAGTACTTC.